Listed here are 10 T cell receptor beta chains from one sample, sequenced in a study of T cells expressing NK-cell markers. TCRdb re-called the 5' RACE reads and shows each CDR3 protein once, DNA omitted. The table gives roughly 150,000 distinct CDR3 sequences; the top ten clones make up less than 20% of it. Material: blood T cells: a sorted CD56 or NKG2C T cell subset, CD4+ or CD8+ T cells, or bulk PBMC T cells (not recorded which). These receptors were collected from a woman between 18 and 75 years old in good health.

The chain recombines TRBV6-1 with TRBJ1-1; there is no DNA to check the TCRdb D call of TRBD1. CDR1 and CDR2 (germline): MNHNS, SASEGT. The CDR3 is 15 amino acids. CDR3 sequence: CASSEAHRVRAEAFF.

The rearrangement uses TRBV5-1 and TRBJ2-1; TCRdb reports TRBD1, a call that lacks DNA to check it against. Germline CDR1 and CDR2: SGHRS and YFSETQ. The length of the CDR3 is 12 residues. The CDR3 here is CASAQGIGEQFF.

V gene TRBV5-1 combines with J gene TRBJ2-3; checking the TCRdb D call of TRBD2 is not possible without DNA. CDR3 length equals 15 residues. Per germline, CDR1 SGHRS and CDR2 YFSETQ. CDR3 residues: CASRRSGELTDTQYF.

The genes are TRBV9 and TRBJ2-2; TCRdb names TRBD1, which stays unverified in the absence of DNA. Germline V gene data show CDR1 as SGDLS and CDR2 as YYNGEE. The CDR3 has 16 amino acids. The chain's CDR3 is CASSPGGQGGTGELFF. Based on the CDR3 plus reference TRBV9 and TRBJ2-2, the full variable domain is DSGVTQTPKHLITATGQRVTLRCSPRSGDLSVYWYQQSLDQGLQFLIQYYNGEERAKGNILERFSAQQFPDLHSELNLSSLELGDSALYFCASSPGGQGGTGELFFGEGSRLTVL.

The chain couples TRBV15 to TRBJ2-5; TCRdb lists TRBD2, though no DNA is available to test this call. This CDR3 has 16 amino acids. CDR1 is LNHNV, CDR2 YYDKDF, per germline (reference sequence). The CDR3 sequence: CATSRGSGGKQETQYF.

This chain uses TRBV7-8 with TRBJ2-7; TCRdb indicates TRBD2, and absent DNA this call remains unverified. The germline CDR1 and CDR2 sequences are SGHVS and FQNEAQ. CDR3 length equals 14 residues. The CDR3 sequence is CASRGREGLYEQYF. Based on the CDR3 plus reference TRBV7-8 and TRBJ2-7, the full variable domain is GAGVSQSPRYKVAKRGQDVALRCDPISGHVSLFWYQQALGQGPEFLTYFQNEAQLDKSGLPSDRFFAERPEGSVSTLKIQRTQQEDSAVYLCASRGREGLYEQYFGPGTRLTVT.

The chain has TRBV5-1 and TRBJ2-7; the TCRdb call, TRBD1, lacks DNA for checking. The CDR3 spans 16 residues. Per the germline V gene, CDR1 is SGHRS and CDR2 is YFSETQ. CDR3 residues: CASSPSWTGDFYEQYF.

This chain's CDR3 is CASGRGTDTQYF. J is TRBJ2-3 and V is TRBV28; TCRdb's assignment of TRBD1 cannot be checked, as there is no DNA. Germline assignment: CDR1 MDHEN and CDR2 SYDVKM. There are 12 residues in the CDR3.

This sequence joins TRBV7-7 and TRBJ2-4; the TCRdb call, TRBD2, lacks DNA for checking. CDR3 size: 18 residues. Germline V CDR1 and CDR2: SSHAT, FNYEAQ (reference sequence). This CDR3 reads CASSLVGLAGVRVNIQYF.

The chain couples TRBV24-1 to TRBJ2-1; checking the TCRdb D call of TRBD1 is not possible without DNA. Germline values: CDR1 KGHDR, CDR2 SFDVKD. This CDR3 is 12 amino acids long. This CDR3 is CATSAAGVEQFF.